This T cell receptor beta chain was documented in a study of blood T cells in healthy people across ages. Broader study findings: TCR beta diversity per million T cells fell roughly linearly with age.

Primers used in a second PCR of roughly 6 to 11 cycles were a sample-barcoded 5' primer and a J-beta primer mix. MiXCR, run by TCRdb on the 5' RACE reads, gives a single entry per CDR3 protein. The sample has roughly 800,000 distinct CDR3 sequences; 58% are singletons. CDR3 length: 12 amino acids. Trimming pared 4 bases from V and 3 bases from J, leaving 9 bases between. In germline, CDR1 is DFQATT, CDR2 SNEGSKA (reference sequence). In regard to this clonotype: Its matching antigen is unknown.

The receptor was isolated from a man aged 25-45 years in good health. This chain joins TRBV20-1 and TRBJ2-5; no firm D call. The sequenced sample consisted of blood. This CDR3 is CSATRLEETQYF. In DNA, the CDR3 is TGCAGTGCTACCCGACTTGAAGAGACCCAGTACTTC.